This T cell receptor beta chain is drawn from a study of T cells in Graves' hyperthyroidism and ophthalmopathy. As regards this clonotype: The target antigen is unknown.

Notes on the study in general: Most thyroid clonotypes expanded above 0.001 were also detected in blood.

RNA transcripts were the template for amplifying TCR beta CDR3 regions. Researchers ran a first-round RT-PCR on the TCR CDR3 using the HTBI primer set. Each CDR3 protein is one row after TCRdb ran MiXCR on the multiplex PCR reads. Of some 500,000 distinct CDR3 sequences in the sample, approximately 14% were seen once. Sequenced sample: blood. The clonotype originates from a woman under 30 with Graves' hyperthyroidism.

The CDR3 here is CASSYGTSSLTDTQYF. For the CDR3, the DNA is TGTGCCAGCAGTTACGGGACCTCCTCACTCACAGATACGCAGTATTTT. The rearrangement joins TRBV6-2 or TRBV6-3 to TRBJ2-3, with D perhaps being TRBD1 or TRBD2 (5 bases each). Per germline, CDR1 MNHEY and CDR2 SVGEGT. This CDR3 is 16 amino acids long. Trimming took 2 bases from V and 2 from J, leaving 14 bases between them.